One sample yielded the 7 T cell receptor beta chains listed below, sequenced in a study of control samples from healthy donors and cancer patients. TCRdb keeps only in-frame clones here, not all; method: immunoSEQ multiplex PCR. The sample yields 120,000 to 150,000 clones, 88% seen once. Sequenced input: blood. The source is a woman aged 25 to 39 in good health.

The gene calls are TRBV5-1 and TRBJ1-1; D possibly corresponds to TRBD1 (6 bases). The germline CDR1 and CDR2 sequences are SGHRS and YFSETQ. This CDR3 has 20 residues. Trimming took off 0 bases at V and 0 bases at J, with 24 bases between the two ends. The DNA of the CDR3 is TGCGCCAGCAGCTTGGTATTATGGGGGGGCGCAGCAGTCCTGAACACTGAAGCTTTCTTT. Its translation is CASSLVLWGGAAVLNTEAFF.

CDR3 sequence: CASSTPPVAEQYF. The DNA for the CDR3 is TGTGCCAGTAGTACCCCGCCAGTCGCCGAGCAGTACTTC. The chain recombines TRBV19 with TRBJ2-7, with D unclear. Trimming pared 4 bases from V and 6 bases from J, leaving 13 bases between. The CDR3 spans 13 residues. Germline assignment: CDR1 LNHDA and CDR2 SQIVND (reference sequence).

The CDR3 coding sequence is TGTGCCAGCGGCGGGACTTTCTCCTACGAGCAGTACTTC. Translated: CASGGTFSYEQYF. V is TRBV28 and J is TRBJ2-7, with D maybe TRBD2 (6 bases). Trimming removed 8 bases at V and 0 bases at J, with 11 bases between. CDR1 MDHEN and CDR2 SYDVKM come from the germline V gene. This CDR3 is built from 13 residues.

The V and J genes are TRBV19 and TRBJ1-6, with D possibly matching TRBD1 (5 bases). Trimming took 3 bases from V and 3 from J, leaving 12 bases between them. This CDR3 contains 16 residues. Germline loops: CDR1 LNHDA, CDR2 SQIVND (reference sequence). CDR3 region: CASSIRQIYYNSPLHF. CDR3 DNA: TGTGCCAGTAGTATCCGACAGATTTACTATAATTCACCCCTCCACTTT.

The chain joins TRBV28 to TRBJ2-1, with 11 bases identical to TRBD1. The CDR3 extends over 14 amino acids. Germline V gene sequence: CDR1 MDHEN, CDR2 SYDVKM. Unmatched junction bases numbered 5, after V lost 7 bases and J lost 6 bases. The CDR3 reads CASTLDRGRNEQFF. The CDR3 bases are TGTGCCAGCACTCTGGACAGGGGGCGCAATGAGCAGTTCTTC. Together with reference TRBV28 and TRBJ2-1, the CDR3 gives the full variable domain: DVKVTQSSRYLVKRTGEKVFLECVQDMDHENMFWYRQDPGLGLRLIYFSYDVKMKEKGDIPEGYSVSREKKERFSLILESASTNQTSMYLCASTLDRGRNEQFFGPGTRLTVL.

CDR3 DNA sequence: TGTGCCAGCAGCTTAGTGGGGACAGTCAACACTGAAGCTTTCTTT. Protein sequence: CASSLVGTVNTEAFF. The genes are TRBV11-2 and TRBJ1-1; 7 bases fit TRBD1. V lost 1 base, J lost 2 bases, and 4 bases stayed unmatched. The germline CDR1 and CDR2 sequences are SGHAT and FQNNGV. The length of the CDR3 is 15 residues.

This sequence joins TRBV5-1 and TRBJ2-3, with 9 positions matching TRBD2. Germline V gives CDR1 SGHRS, CDR2 YFSETQ. CDR3 length: 16 amino acids. V dropped 7 bases and J dropped 1; count of bases not matched to a gene: 10. The CDR3 DNA sequence: TGCGCCAGCCAGACCCGACTAGCGGCCCGCACAGATACGCAGTATTTT. Translation gives CASQTRLAARTDTQYF.